These T cell receptor beta chains were read from a single sample in a study of blood T cell repertoires in COVID-19. Clones were sequenced by immunoSEQ multiplex PCR, and TCRdb holds only the in-frame ones, with some missing. Of 100,000 to 140,000 clones listed, over 60% were seen once; the top ten hold roughly 4%. The specimen sequenced was peripheral blood. The source is a man in his 70s with acute or convalescent COVID-19. Each CDR3 is given with its conserved first and last residue. A D gene is named only where the DNA matches it firmly. Rows may omit the clone size; those that give it use once, few, many or a size class.

j_gene: TRBJ1-1
abundance: NA
v_gene: TRBV5-1
d_gene: NA
CDR3aa: CASSSPPGQLTEAFF
CDR3nt: TGCGCCAGCAGCTCTCCACCGGGACAACTGACTGAAGCTTTCTTT

j_gene: TRBJ1-4
abundance: NA
v_gene: TRBV3-1/TRBV3-2
d_gene: TRBD1
CDR3aa: CASSQKGQDFNEKLFF
CDR3nt: TGTGCCAGCAGCCAGAAAGGACAGGACTTTAATGAAAAACTGTTTTTT

j_gene: TRBJ1-2
abundance: NA
v_gene: TRBV19
d_gene: NA
CDR3aa: CASSSDSSGYTF
CDR3nt: TGTGCCAGTAGTTCGGACAGTAGCGGCTACACCTTC

j_gene: TRBJ2-3
abundance: NA
v_gene: TRBV9
d_gene: TRBD2
CDR3aa: CASSVGPAGSTDTQYF
CDR3nt: TGTGCCAGCAGCGTAGGACCAGCGGGGAGCACAGATACGCAGTATTTT

j_gene: TRBJ2-7
abundance: few
v_gene: TRBV3-1/TRBV3-2
d_gene: NA
CDR3aa: CASSQGGHRTQKYF
CDR3nt: TGTGCCAGCAGCCAAGGGGGACACAGGACACAAAAGTACTTC

j_gene: TRBJ1-2
abundance: NA
v_gene: TRBV27
d_gene: TRBD1
CDR3aa: CASSFRDRAYGYTF
CDR3nt: TGTGCCAGCAGTTTCCGGGACAGGGCATATGGCTACACCTTC

j_gene: TRBJ1-4
abundance: NA
v_gene: TRBV5-1
d_gene: TRBD1
CDR3aa: CASSPQWTGNEKLFF
CDR3nt: TGCGCCAGCAGCCCCCAATGGACAGGGAATGAAAAACTGTTTTTT

j_gene: TRBJ1-6
abundance: NA
v_gene: TRBV7-9
d_gene: NA
CDR3aa: CASSLAKRGEDNSPLHF
CDR3nt: TGTGCCAGCAGCTTAGCCAAACGGGGGGAAGATAATTCACCCCTCCACTTT

j_gene: TRBJ1-2
abundance: NA
v_gene: TRBV9
d_gene: NA
CDR3aa: CASSVSGLGTGGYTF
CDR3nt: TGTGCCAGCAGCGTAAGCGGGCTGGGAACTGGTGGCTACACCTTC

j_gene: TRBJ2-3
abundance: once
v_gene: TRBV11-3
d_gene: NA
CDR3aa: CASSLRGSLQNTDTQYF
CDR3nt: TGTGCCAGCAGCTTACGTGGCAGCCTACAGAACACAGATACGCAGTATTTT

j_gene: TRBJ1-1
abundance: few
v_gene: TRBV2
d_gene: TRBD1
CDR3aa: CASSEPLIVQGENTEAFF
CDR3nt: TGTGCCAGCAGTGAACCACTTATAGTACAGGGGGAGAACACTGAAGCTTTCTTT

j_gene: TRBJ1-5
abundance: NA
v_gene: TRBV19
d_gene: TRBD1
CDR3aa: CASSIPQGAQSQPQHF
CDR3nt: TGTGCCAGTAGTATACCCCAGGGGGCGCAAAGTCAGCCCCAGCATTTT

j_gene: TRBJ1-2
abundance: NA
v_gene: TRBV6-5
d_gene: NA
CDR3aa: CASSSGKGGYTF
CDR3nt: TGTGCCAGCAGCTCAGGGAAAGGTGGCTACACCTTC

j_gene: TRBJ2-2
abundance: once
v_gene: TRBV5-1
d_gene: NA
CDR3aa: CASKAAPNTGELFF
CDR3nt: TGCGCCAGCAAAGCGGCACCCAACACCGGGGAGCTGTTTTTT

j_gene: TRBJ1-2
abundance: NA
v_gene: TRBV19
d_gene: NA
CDR3aa: CASSTDQGGLSNYGYTF
CDR3nt: TGTGCCAGTAGTACGGACCAGGGTGGGTTATCCAACTATGGCTACACCTTC

j_gene: TRBJ2-7
abundance: NA
v_gene: TRBV7-3
d_gene: TRBD2
CDR3aa: CASSLSGGSSYEQYF
CDR3nt: TGTGCCAGCAGCTTAAGCGGGGGTAGCTCCTACGAGCAGTACTTC

j_gene: TRBJ1-1
abundance: NA
v_gene: TRBV7-3
d_gene: NA
CDR3aa: CASSLVPGNTEAFF
CDR3nt: TGTGCCAGCAGCTTAGTTCCGGGGAACACTGAAGCTTTCTTT

j_gene: TRBJ2-2
abundance: NA
v_gene: TRBV18
d_gene: NA
CDR3aa: CASSPLANTGELFF
CDR3nt: TGTGCCAGCTCACCACTCGCGAACACCGGGGAGCTGTTTTTT

j_gene: TRBJ2-5
abundance: NA
v_gene: TRBV27
d_gene: NA
CDR3aa: CASRGGGGETQYF
CDR3nt: TGTGCCAGCAGAGGGGGGGGCGGAGAGACCCAGTACTTC

j_gene: TRBJ1-2
abundance: once
v_gene: TRBV19
d_gene: NA
CDR3aa: CASSIAVTGQNYGYTF
CDR3nt: TGTGCCAGTAGTATAGCTGTGACGGGACAAAACTATGGCTACACCTTC

j_gene: TRBJ1-1
abundance: NA
v_gene: TRBV6-5
d_gene: NA
CDR3aa: CASSYGQPGNTEAFF
CDR3nt: TGTGCCAGCAGTTACGGCCAGCCGGGGAACACTGAAGCTTTCTTT

j_gene: TRBJ1-1
abundance: NA
v_gene: TRBV7-9
d_gene: NA
CDR3aa: CASSLGTDNTEAFF
CDR3nt: TGTGCCAGCAGCTTAGGGACAGATAACACTGAAGCTTTCTTT

j_gene: TRBJ1-5
abundance: few
v_gene: TRBV7-2
d_gene: NA
CDR3aa: CASSLVGAEGEPQHF
CDR3nt: TGTGCCAGCAGCTTAGTTGGTGCGGAAGGCGAGCCCCAGCATTTT

j_gene: TRBJ1-1
abundance: NA
v_gene: TRBV2
d_gene: NA
CDR3aa: CASSGPGEGQNTEAFF
CDR3nt: TGTGCCAGCAGTGGGCCAGGGGAAGGTCAAAACACTGAAGCTTTCTTT

j_gene: TRBJ1-5
abundance: NA
v_gene: TRBV7-8
d_gene: NA
CDR3aa: CASSKRQARGGNQPQHF
CDR3nt: TGTGCCAGCAGCAAAAGACAGGCCCGAGGTGGCAATCAGCCCCAGCATTTT

j_gene: TRBJ1-1
abundance: NA
v_gene: TRBV19
d_gene: TRBD1
CDR3aa: CASSTSRDRARGTEAFF
CDR3nt: TGTGCCAGTAGTACCTCCCGGGACAGGGCAAGAGGCACTGAAGCTTTCTTT

j_gene: TRBJ2-3
abundance: few
v_gene: TRBV24-1
d_gene: NA
CDR3aa: CATSDDRTGTDTQYF
CDR3nt: TGTGCCACCAGTGATGATAGGACAGGCACAGATACGCAGTATTTT

j_gene: TRBJ2-7
abundance: once
v_gene: TRBV9
d_gene: TRBD1
CDR3aa: CASSVGGPGGPEQYF
CDR3nt: TGTGCCAGCAGCGTAGGGGGGCCAGGGGGCCCCGAGCAGTACTTC

j_gene: TRBJ2-5
abundance: NA
v_gene: TRBV9
d_gene: NA
CDR3aa: CANSVRPGIALETQYF
CDR3nt: TGTGCCAACAGCGTAAGGCCCGGGATAGCGCTGGAGACCCAGTACTTC

j_gene: TRBJ2-7
abundance: once
v_gene: TRBV5-1
d_gene: TRBD1
CDR3aa: CASSLKGALEQYF
CDR3nt: TGCGCCAGCAGCTTGAAGGGGGCGCTCGAGCAGTACTTC

j_gene: TRBJ1-1
abundance: NA
v_gene: TRBV6-6
d_gene: TRBD1
CDR3aa: CASSSRTGSEAFF
CDR3nt: TGTGCCAGCAGTTCTCGGACAGGCTCGGAAGCTTTCTTT

j_gene: TRBJ2-7
abundance: NA
v_gene: TRBV9
d_gene: NA
CDR3aa: CASSVGSGAFYEQYF
CDR3nt: TGTGCCAGCAGCGTAGGTTCAGGGGCCTTCTACGAGCAGTACTTC

j_gene: TRBJ2-3
abundance: once
v_gene: TRBV27
d_gene: NA
CDR3aa: CASSLQAASTDTQYF
CDR3nt: TGTGCCAGCAGTTTACAGGCTGCTAGCACAGATACGCAGTATTTT

j_gene: TRBJ2-5
abundance: NA
v_gene: TRBV5-4
d_gene: NA
CDR3aa: CASSLPRSNQETQYF
CDR3nt: TGTGCCAGCAGCTTACCACGCTCTAATCAAGAGACCCAGTACTTC

j_gene: TRBJ2-5
abundance: NA
v_gene: TRBV9
d_gene: NA
CDR3aa: CASSPGLRGAGETQYF
CDR3nt: TGTGCCAGCAGCCCTGGACTCCGGGGGGCCGGGGAGACCCAGTACTTC

j_gene: TRBJ1-5
abundance: NA
v_gene: TRBV5-5
d_gene: NA
CDR3aa: CASSLQGNQPQHF
CDR3nt: TGTGCCAGCAGCTTACAGGGCAATCAGCCCCAGCATTTT

j_gene: TRBJ2-3
abundance: NA
v_gene: TRBV18
d_gene: NA
CDR3aa: CASSPIGDTQYF
CDR3nt: TGTGCCAGCTCACCGATCGGAGATACGCAGTATTTT

j_gene: TRBJ2-7
abundance: NA
v_gene: TRBV19
d_gene: NA
CDR3aa: CASSKTSSSSYEQYF
CDR3nt: TGTGCCAGTAGTAAAACCTCCTCTAGCTCCTACGAGCAGTACTTC

j_gene: TRBJ1-5
abundance: NA
v_gene: TRBV6-5
d_gene: NA
CDR3aa: CASSSTGNQPQHF
CDR3nt: TGTGCCAGCAGTTCCACAGGGAATCAGCCCCAGCATTTT

j_gene: TRBJ1-3
abundance: NA
v_gene: TRBV11-2
d_gene: TRBD1
CDR3aa: CASSDQGASGNTIYF
CDR3nt: TGTGCCAGCAGCGACCAGGGGGCCTCTGGAAACACCATATATTTT

j_gene: TRBJ1-3
abundance: NA
v_gene: TRBV5-1
d_gene: NA
CDR3aa: CASSLGASSSGNTIYF
CDR3nt: TGCGCCAGCAGCTTGGGGGCCTCATCGAGCGGAAACACCATATATTTT

j_gene: TRBJ1-1
abundance: NA
v_gene: TRBV6-4
d_gene: TRBD1
CDR3aa: CATRTGFNTEAFF
CDR3nt: TGTGCCACTCGGACAGGGTTCAACACTGAAGCTTTCTTT

j_gene: TRBJ1-1
abundance: NA
v_gene: TRBV6-5
d_gene: TRBD1
CDR3aa: CASSPGQGGNTEAFF
CDR3nt: TGTGCCAGCAGCCCGGGACAGGGGGGAAACACTGAAGCTTTCTTT

j_gene: TRBJ2-2
abundance: few
v_gene: TRBV5-1
d_gene: NA
CDR3aa: CASSRQSTGELFF
CDR3nt: TGCGCCAGCAGCCGACAGTCCACCGGGGAGCTGTTTTTT

j_gene: TRBJ1-6
abundance: NA
v_gene: TRBV6-1
d_gene: NA
CDR3aa: CASSEFKGRNSPLHF
CDR3nt: TGTGCCAGCAGTGAATTTAAGGGGCGCAACTCACCCCTCCACTTT

j_gene: TRBJ1-1
abundance: NA
v_gene: TRBV15
d_gene: NA
CDR3aa: CATRLLPGGEAFF
CDR3nt: TGTGCCACCCGACTCCTCCCGGGGGGTGAAGCTTTCTTT

j_gene: TRBJ1-1
abundance: NA
v_gene: TRBV5-1
d_gene: NA
CDR3aa: CASSLAGGRSNTEAFF
CDR3nt: TGCGCCAGCAGCTTGGCCGGGGGGCGGTCGAACACTGAAGCTTTCTTT

j_gene: TRBJ1-1
abundance: once
v_gene: TRBV27
d_gene: TRBD1
CDR3aa: CASRETGGTFF
CDR3nt: TGTGCCAGCAGAGAGACAGGGGGCACTTTCTTT

j_gene: TRBJ1-3
abundance: NA
v_gene: TRBV3-1/TRBV3-2
d_gene: TRBD1
CDR3aa: CASSQRQGVTGNTIYF
CDR3nt: TGTGCCAGCAGCCAAAGACAGGGGGTTACTGGAAACACCATATATTTT

j_gene: TRBJ2-1
abundance: NA
v_gene: TRBV9
d_gene: NA
CDR3aa: CASSRLGESYNEQFF
CDR3nt: TGTGCCAGCAGCCGACTAGGCGAATCCTACAATGAGCAGTTCTTC